The rows below give T cell receptor beta chains drawn from one sample of a study of CD8+CD57+ T cells in acquired aplastic anemia. Via MiXCR, TCRdb re-called the reads, giving one row per CDR3 protein. Of about 400,000 distinct CDR3 sequences in the sample, around 68% were seen once. Sequenced input: sorted CD4+, CD8+, or CD8+CD57+ T cells (not recorded which) from PBMCs. These receptors originate from a human donor in good health, serving as a control. The CDR3 runs from the conserved cysteine through the conserved F or W. The order of the fields is CDR3 DNA, CDR3 protein, clone size, D gene, V gene, J gene. A D gene is named only where the DNA matches it firmly. The size entry is marked missing in some rows and otherwise reads once, few, many or a size class.

TGCGCCAGCAGCTTGACGCGGGGGGCCTACAATGAGCAGTTCTTC,CASSLTRGAYNEQFF,.,TRBD2,TRBV5-6,TRBJ2-1
TGTGCCAGCAGCGCAGGGAACACCTACGAGCAGTACTTC,CASSAGNTYEQYF,many,.,TRBV9,TRBJ2-7
TGTGCCACTACCCCAGGGATCGCGAAAGCCGGGGAGCTGTTTTTT,CATTPGIAKAGELFF,once,.,TRBV19,TRBJ2-2
TGTGCCAGCAGTGGCCCCGGACAGTACACCCAGCATTTT,CASSGPGQYTQHF,few,.,TRBV24-1,TRBJ1-5
TGTGCCAGCCTACCGGAGGGGATCCCCTACGAGCAGTACTTC,CASLPEGIPYEQYF,.,.,TRBV2,TRBJ2-7
TGTGCCAGTAGAAGAGAGGGTAGGGGAAACTATGGCTACACCTTC,CASRREGRGNYGYTF,many,.,TRBV19,TRBJ1-2
TGTGCCAGCAGCCAAGAGGGGGGGCCTTCCCGGGAGACCCAGTACTTC,CASSQEGGPSRETQYF,.,.,TRBV3-1,TRBJ2-5
TGCAGTGCTCCCGGGACGGGGCACGAGGGCAACTATGGCTACACCTTC,CSAPGTGHEGNYGYTF,.,.,TRBV20-1,TRBJ1-2
TGTGCCAGCAGCGCCTGGAACTCTGGAAACACCATATATTTT,CASSAWNSGNTIYF,many,.,TRBV7-9,TRBJ1-3
TGCGCCAGCAGCCTTACCGGACAGGCCGAGTATGGCTACACCTTC,CASSLTGQAEYGYTF,many,TRBD1,TRBV4-3,TRBJ1-2
TGCGCCAGCAGCACGGGCCTTCAAGGGGATGGCTACACCTTC,CASSTGLQGDGYTF,.,.,TRBV5-1,TRBJ1-2
TGCAGTGCTAGAGAGGGAGGGGGCACTGCAGGTGTTGGGGCCAACGTCCTGACTTTC,CSAREGGGTAGVGANVLTF,once,.,TRBV20-1,TRBJ2-6
TGCGGTGCTGGGCCAGGGGGTAGGATCGCCGAGCAGTACTTC,CGAGPGGRIAEQYF,.,TRBD1,TRBV20-1,TRBJ2-7
TGTGCCAGCAGTATCCACGGGACAGCGCACAATGAGCAGTTCTTC,CASSIHGTAHNEQFF,.,TRBD1,TRBV2,TRBJ2-1
TGTGCCAGCAGCTTACACCGTTACGAGGAGCACTTCGCCCAGTACTTC,CASSLHRYEEHFAQYF,.,.,TRBV7-6,TRBJ2-5
TGTGCCAGTAGGGGGGCAGGTGAGGACACCGGGGAGCTGTTTTTT,CASRGAGEDTGELFF,.,.,TRBV19,TRBJ2-2
TGTGCCAGCAGCCTCCCACAAACTGGGTACACAGATACGTTT,CASSLPQTGYTDTF,.,.,TRBV7-8,TRBJ1-3